The clone carrying this T cell receptor (beta chain) was seen once. Cohort assignment relied on participant-reported clinical history. V shed 1 base and J 1 base; nucleotides not matched to a gene: 10. The CDR3 runs 21 residues. Germline V lookup: CDR1 LGHNA, CDR2 YSLEER. In the study's own analysis: Counts of nucleated cells, estimated from reference gene primer amplification, were obtained. Assay: immunoSEQ multiplex PCR; the TCRdb copy retains only in-frame clones and omits some. The DNA gave D and trimming, while V, J and clone size come from that table. The repertoire holds approximately 330,000 clones, with roughly 86% as singletons. This specimen comes from a study of blood T cell repertoires in COVID-19. Study overall: Spain, Italy and the United States supplied samples that represented acute and convalescent COVID-19. T cells, B-cell-depleted T cells, or PBMCs supplied cDNA or gDNA.

This chain uses TRBV4-3 with TRBJ2-1; 16 nucleotides agree with TRBD2. The specimen was PBMCs or T cells enriched from blood (not recorded which). The receptor was derived from a woman aged 30 to 39 who had recovered from COVID-19. CDR3 region: CASSQVPGTSGRARSYNEQFF. Here the CDR3 DNA reads TGCGCCAGCAGCCAAGTGCCAGGGACTAGCGGGAGGGCCAGGTCCTACAATGAGCAGTTCTTC.